This TCR beta chain was obtained from a study of blood T cell repertoires in COVID-19. Study-level information: Samples representing acute and convalescent COVID-19 were sourced from the United States, Italy and Spain.

The CDR3 extends over 16 amino acids. This table comes from immunoSEQ multiplex PCR, and its TCRdb copy is limited to in-frame clones, with some not included. The sample comprises about 440,000 clones, roughly 91% of which are singletons, and about 4.5% rests with the top ten. Sequenced sample: peripheral blood. This sequence originates from a woman aged 30 to 39 with acute or convalescent COVID-19. The V call is TRBV21-1, the J call TRBJ2-1; TRBD1, the D gene given by the table, was not confirmed from the DNA. TRBV21-1 counts as a pseudogene. CDR3: CASHFSGTGIYNEQFF. CDR3 sequence (DNA): TGTGCCAGCCACTTTTCGGGGACAGGGATTTACAATGAGCAGTTCTTC.